This TCR beta chain originates from a study of blood T cell repertoires in COVID-19. Original processing methods: Estimation of nucleated cell counts was performed using reference gene primer amplification. TCRdb's table, derived via immunoSEQ multiplex PCR, lists solely in-frame clones and lacks some. D and trimming were read from the DNA, whereas the V and J calls and clone size are those reported in that table. Of some 190,000 clones listed, more than 75% were seen once; the top ten hold roughly 5%. This CDR3 contains 15 residues. The V gene lost 11 bases and the J gene lost 6 bases, with 25 bases spanning the gap. From germline, CDR1 is SGHTA and CDR2 FQGNSA.

Source material: peripheral blood. V usage is TRBV7-2 and J usage is TRBJ1-2; D may be TRBD1 (5 bases). This receptor was identified in an elderly woman with acute or convalescent COVID-19. As DNA, the CDR3 is TGTGCCGGTCGGGTCGAGGGACGGGACTTTCATGGCTACACCTTC. Translating gives CAGRVEGRDFHGYTF.